This T cell receptor (beta chain) was captured by sequencing in a study of STAT5B mutations in CD4+ large granular lymphocyte leukemia. Study results and limitations: 8/27 top patient clones versus 2/35 control clones were TRBV06-family.

Deletions cut 0 bases from V and 3 bases from J, with 8 bases between. The CDR3 covers 14 residues. Per the germline V gene, CDR1 is SGDLS and CDR2 is YYNGEE. Healthy controls were blood donor buffy coats. Per the original data handling: A productive frequency of 2.59 x 10-5 was the lowest detectable. Assay: immunoSEQ multiplex PCR; the TCRdb copy retains only in-frame clones and omits some. V, J and clone size are those of that table, while D and trimming were read from the DNA. The data hold under 35,000 clones, with under 85% observed a single time. The table lists this clone with a few counts. Its antigen is not known.

The clonotype was recovered from a human donor in good health. The chain is built from TRBV9 and TRBJ2-3; no reliable D call. Material for sequencing was CD4+ T cells from blood buffy coats. The CDR3, as DNA: TGTGCCAGCAGCGTAGAAGGTTCAACAGATACGCAGTATTTT. This codes for CASSVEGSTDTQYF.